The 31 T cell receptor beta chains presented below share a single source sample, sequenced in a study of T cell responses to AZD1222 COVID-19 vaccine (dated by TCRdb to about 2021). Library construction relied on the immunoSEQ multiplex PCR assay. TCRdb took over this immuneACCESS table, retaining in-frame rearrangements with V and J assigned. Such tables are incomplete; in checked studies, under half of the missing clones stem from an unresolved V gene, and the remainder is unexplained. The table for this sample lists more than 70,000 clones; 90% of them were counted only once. The ten top clones hold 2.5% to 4% of the sample. The time point label for this specimen denotes: about 28 days (+/-7) after the second vaccine dose. The specimen comprised peripheral blood, sampled 28 days after the second AZD1222 dose. The source is an adult who received the AZD1222 COVID-19 vaccine.

The rearrangement joins TRBV20-1 to TRBJ2-1, with D perhaps TRBD2 (7 bases). Deletions cut 3 bases from V and 0 bases from J, with 12 bases between. This CDR3 is built from 15 residues. Germline lookup yields CDR1 DFQATT and CDR2 SNEGSKA (reference sequence). CDR3 sequence (DNA): TGCAGTGCTAGTCGTGGGGGGGCCTCCTACAATGAGCAGTTCTTC. This sequence encodes CSASRGGASYNEQFF.

The chain has TRBV6-1 and TRBJ1-5; D perhaps matches TRBD1 (5 bases). This CDR3 contains 14 residues. CDR1 is MNHNS and CDR2 is SASEGT in the germline V gene. Trimming pared 3 bases from V and 2 bases from J, leaving 8 bases between. The CDR3 DNA follows: TGTGCCAGCAGTGACAGGGTCGGCAATCAGCCCCAGCATTTT. It codes for CASSDRVGNQPQHF.

V and J are TRBV18 and TRBJ2-7; D gene uncertain. Trimming cost V 0 bases and J 0 bases, with 3 bases left between them. CDR1 is KGHSH, CDR2 LQKENI, per germline. The CDR3 consists of 13 residues. The CDR3 here is CASSPPSSYEQYF. The CDR3 coding sequence is TGTGCCAGCTCACCACCGAGCTCCTACGAGCAGTACTTC.

The chain couples TRBV30 to TRBJ1-2; D remains unclear. Germline V gene data show CDR1 as GTSNPN and CDR2 as SVGIG (reference sequence). The CDR3 totals 14 residues. The V and J ends lost 0 bases and 7 bases respectively, with 15 bases between them. CDR3 region: CAWSVLGLRGGYTF. The CDR3 DNA follows: TGTGCCTGGAGTGTACTTGGACTTCGGGGTGGCTACACCTTC.

The CDR3 here is CASSPAPGLLDYEQYF. The CDR3 DNA reads TGCGCCAGCAGCCCTGCCCCGGGACTCTTAGACTACGAGCAGTACTTC. The chain is built from TRBV5-1 and TRBJ2-7, with a possible D match to TRBD2 (6 bases). V lost 4 bases and J lost 3, with 20 bases in between. CDR3 size: 16 residues. CDR1 and CDR2 (germline): SGHRS, YFSETQ. The full variable domain, completed using reference TRBV5-1 and TRBJ2-7, is KAGVTQTPRYLIKTRGQQVTLSCSPISGHRSVSWYQQTPGQGLQFLFEYFSETQRNKGNFPGRFSGRQFSNSRSEMNVSTLELGDSALYLCASSPAPGLLDYEQYFGPGTRLTVT.

The rearrangement joins TRBV6-5 to TRBJ2-7; D gene ambiguous. Germline V lookup: CDR1 MNHEY, CDR2 SVGAGI. The CDR3 loop spans 16 amino acids. V was shortened by 0 bases and J by 1 base, with 13 bases between the two germline ends. The CDR3 DNA is TGTGCCAGCAGTTACTCTGGTGGGCCAAAATCCTACGAGCAGTACTTC. Translation: CASSYSGGPKSYEQYF.

This sequence joins TRBV10-2 and TRBJ1-1; 8 positions agree with TRBD1. Losses at the gene ends were 10 bases for V and 3 bases for J; bases not matched to a gene: 7. This CDR3 comprises 13 residues. CDR1 is WSHSY and CDR2 is SAAADI in the germline V gene. The CDR3: CATEDRDDTEAFF. Written as DNA, the CDR3 is TGCGCCACCGAGGACAGGGATGACACTGAAGCTTTCTTT.

V and J are TRBV20-1 and TRBJ2-7; 7 positions agree with TRBD1. Per germline, CDR1 DFQATT and CDR2 SNEGSKA (reference sequence). CDR3 size: 11 residues. The trim removed 5 bases at V and 7 bases at J, leaving 5 bases unmatched. In DNA, the CDR3 is TGCAGTGCTGGTACAGGGGAGGAGCAGTACTTC. Translating gives CSAGTGEEQYF.

This chain connects TRBV4-2 to TRBJ1-1; D not resolved. In germline, CDR1 is LGHNA, CDR2 YNFKEQ. The ends were cut back, 0 bases at V and 0 bases at J, with 11 bases in the middle. The CDR3 contains 16 residues. This chain's CDR3 is CASSQDAADMNTEAFF. Here the CDR3 DNA reads TGTGCCAGCAGCCAAGATGCCGCAGACATGAACACTGAAGCTTTCTTT.

The V gene is TRBV2, the J gene TRBJ1-1, with TRBD1 matching 9 bases. CDR1 SNHLY and CDR2 FYNNEI come from the germline V gene. This CDR3 is 13 amino acids long. Trimming at V came to 7 bases and at J to 10 bases, leaving 10 bases not matched to a gene. The CDR3 region is CASTRGQGVLAFF. CDR3 DNA: TGTGCCAGCACCCGGGGACAGGGAGTTTTAGCTTTCTTT.

This rearrangement joins TRBV18 to TRBJ1-1, with 7 bases aligning to TRBD1. The CDR3 covers 15 residues. With V trimmed by 3 bases and J by 2 bases, 6 bases remained unmatched. The germline gives CDR1 KGHSH, CDR2 LQKENI. CDR3 residues: CASSPRTGANTEAFF. As DNA, the CDR3 is TGTGCCAGCTCACCTCGTACAGGGGCCAACACTGAAGCTTTCTTT. Filled out from reference TRBV18 and TRBJ1-1, the complete variable domain reads NAGVMQNPRHLVRRRGQEARLRCSPMKGHSHVYWYRQLPEEGLKFMVYLQKENIIDESGMPKERFSAEFPKEGPSILRIQQVVRGDSAAYFCASSPRTGANTEAFFGQGTRLTVV.

The chain is built from TRBV7-2 and TRBJ2-1; TRBD2 aligns across 12 bases. This CDR3 contains 19 residues. The junction had 10 bases not matched to a gene; V was cut back by 4 bases and J by 0 bases. Germline loops: CDR1 SGHTA, CDR2 FQGNSA. DNA of the CDR3: TGTGCCAGCAGCTCTAGAGGACTAGCGGGAACGCTCTCCTACAATGAGCAGTTCTTC. Its translation: CASSSRGLAGTLSYNEQFF.

This chain connects TRBV19 to TRBJ2-1; D remains unclear. V gave up 4 bases and J gave up 10 bases, with 8 bases separating them. The germline V gene has CDR1 LNHDA and CDR2 SQIVND (reference sequence). The CDR3 covers 11 residues. The CDR3 here is CASSTQMEQFF. The CDR3, as DNA: TGTGCCAGTAGTACCCAAATGGAGCAGTTCTTC.

The DNA for the CDR3 is TGTGCCAGCAGCCCCTCCGAACGGGATGGCTACACCTTC. Translated, it gives CASSPSERDGYTF. The chain couples TRBV3-1 (or the pseudogene TRBV3-2) to TRBJ1-2; D not certain. The V gene's germline CDR1 is LGHDT and CDR2 YNNKEL (reference sequence). The CDR3 runs 13 residues. Trimming stripped 4 bases from V and 6 bases from J, with 12 bases between.

The chain has TRBV7-2 and TRBJ2-5; no clear D. V lost 4 bases and J 0 bases, leaving 6 bases between the germline ends. CDR3 length: 13 residues. Per the germline V gene, CDR1 is SGHTA and CDR2 is FQGNSA. The CDR3 bases are TGTGCCAGCAGCTCGTTCAACCAAGAGACCCAGTACTTC. Translating gives CASSSFNQETQYF.

The V gene is TRBV11-2, the J gene TRBJ1-1; D not certain. CDR3 length: 15 amino acids. From germline, CDR1 is SGHAT and CDR2 FQNNGV. The V end lost 5 bases, the J end lost 2 bases, and 15 bases lay between the germline ends. The CDR3 region is CASSPREGYNTEAFF. CDR3 DNA: TGTGCCAGCAGCCCAAGGGAGGGATACAACACTGAAGCTTTCTTT.

The V and J genes are TRBV2 and TRBJ1-2; D unresolved. Trimming removed 8 bases at V and 4 bases at J, with 23 bases between. CDR3 length: 16 residues. Germline values: CDR1 SNHLY, CDR2 FYNNEI. CDR3 region: CASQASTVPRIYGYTF. The CDR3 DNA follows: TGTGCCAGCCAAGCTTCGACGGTACCGAGGATCTATGGCTACACCTTC.

This chain links TRBV7-9 with TRBJ1-1; 7 bases line up with TRBD1. This CDR3 is built from 14 residues. Germline-derived CDR1 and CDR2 are SEHNR and FQNEAQ (reference sequence). With 5 bases clipped from V and 0 bases from J, the junction kept 3 bases outside the gene matches. CDR3 sequence reads: CASSQGQVNTEAFF. The DNA of the CDR3 is TGTGCCAGCAGCCAAGGACAGGTGAACACTGAAGCTTTCTTT. Full variable domain (missing parts from reference TRBV7-9 and TRBJ1-1): DTGVSQNPRHKITKRGQNVTFRCDPISEHNRLYWYRQTLGQGPEFLTYFQNEAQLEKSRLLSDRFSAERPKGSFSTLEIQRTEQGDSAMYLCASSQGQVNTEAFFGQGTRLTVV.

The rearrangement uses TRBV24-1 and TRBJ2-2; D may be TRBD2 (6 bases). V was pared by 4 bases and J by 2 bases, with 13 bases between. Germline CDR1 KGHDR, CDR2 SFDVKD. This CDR3 region has 16 residues. The CDR3 DNA reads TGTGCCACCAGTGACCCACCGGGACTTAACACCGGGGAGCTGTTTTTT. Protein sequence: CATSDPPGLNTGELFF.

The gene calls are TRBV5-4 and TRBJ1-2; TRBD1 aligns across 8 bases. In germline, CDR1 is SGHNT, CDR2 YYREEE (reference sequence). The CDR3 has 13 residues. Germline trimming cut 6 bases from V and 4 bases from J; bases unmatched to any gene: 5. This chain's CDR3 is CASTQDRGYGYTF. CDR3 nucleotides: TGTGCCAGCACCCAAGACAGGGGCTATGGCTACACCTTC.

As DNA, the CDR3 is TGTGCCAGCAGGCGGGACTCCTACGAGCAGTACTTC. It codes for CASRRDSYEQYF. This rearrangement joins TRBV6-4 to TRBJ2-7; TRBD2 is a possible D gene (6 bases). Germline CDR1 MRHNA, CDR2 SNTAGT. Trimming removed 6 bases at V and 0 bases at J, with 6 bases between. CDR3 length: 12 residues.

V usage is TRBV9 and J usage is TRBJ1-6; TRBD1 agrees at 7 bases. Germline V gene data show CDR1 as SGDLS and CDR2 as YYNGEE. V lost 0 bases to trimming and J lost 7 bases; unmatched junction nucleotides: 4. The CDR3 is 15 residues long. The CDR3 DNA reads TGTGCCAGCAGCGTAGAGGACAGGTCCAATTCACCCCTCCACTTT. Translated: CASSVEDRSNSPLHF.

The genes are TRBV7-8 and TRBJ1-4; TRBD1 is a possible D gene (6 bases). The CDR3 sequence is 12 residues long. Deletions cut 1 base from V and 12 bases from J, with 9 bases between. Germline CDR1 SGHVS, CDR2 FQNEAQ. The CDR3 loop reads CASSLVGGELFF. Written as DNA, the CDR3 is TGTGCCAGCAGCTTAGTAGGGGGGGAACTGTTTTTT.

V usage is TRBV24-1 and J usage is TRBJ2-3; D possibly corresponds to TRBD2 (6 bases). The CDR3 runs to 14 residues. Germline values: CDR1 KGHDR, CDR2 SFDVKD. V was clipped by 3 bases and J by 6 bases, with 12 bases between them. CDR3: CATSDVDYVDTQYF. CDR3 in DNA: TGTGCCACCAGTGATGTGGACTATGTGGATACGCAGTATTTT.

The chain recombines TRBV3-1 (or the pseudogene TRBV3-2) with TRBJ1-2, with D perhaps matching TRBD1 (6 bases). Looked up from germline, CDR1 is LGHDT and CDR2 is YNNKEL (reference sequence). The CDR3 runs to 13 residues. V gave up 1 base and J gave up 5 bases, with 8 bases separating them. The CDR3 protein is CASSQGGTYGYTF. As DNA, the CDR3 is TGTGCCAGCAGCCAAGGAGGGACATATGGCTACACCTTC.

V usage is TRBV6-5 and J usage is TRBJ1-6; TRBD1 matches at 7 bases. Germline CDR1 is MNHEY and CDR2 is SVGAGI. The CDR3 contains 13 residues. Losses at the gene ends were 6 bases for V and 8 bases for J; bases not matched to a gene: 4. CDR3 amino acids: CASRQGIDSPLHF. The CDR3 DNA sequence: TGTGCCAGCAGACAGGGGATAGATTCACCCCTCCACTTT.

This sequence joins TRBV10-2 and TRBJ2-7; D is undetermined. CDR1 is WSHSY and CDR2 is SAAADI in the germline V gene. CDR3 size: 11 residues. V shed 3 bases and J shed 4 bases, with 4 bases lying between them. The CDR3 nucleotides read TGCGCCAGCAGTGAATCGTACGAGCAGTACTTC. Protein product: CASSESYEQYF.

The chain links TRBV12-3 or TRBV12-4 to TRBJ2-1; D is unclear. Trimming shortened V by 5 bases and J by 6 bases, and 2 bases separated the two germline ends. The CDR3 runs to 10 residues. CDR3 protein: CASSRNEQFF. The CDR3 nucleotides are TGTGCCAGCAGTCGCAATGAGCAGTTCTTC.

This chain joins TRBV6-5 and TRBJ2-7; no clear D. This CDR3 region has 15 residues. V was pared by 4 bases and J by 7 bases, with 20 bases between. Germline V gene lookup returns CDR1 MNHEY and CDR2 SVGAGI. For the CDR3, the DNA is TGTGCCAGCAGTTTGGAGACGGCGGCCTTTACTGAGCAGTACTTC. Translating it yields CASSLETAAFTEQYF.

V and J are TRBV19 and TRBJ2-7; 8 bases match TRBD1. This CDR3 contains 14 residues. Trimming took 9 bases from V and 0 from J; bases not matched to a gene: 7. Germline V gene sequence: CDR1 LNHDA, CDR2 SQIVND (reference sequence). DNA of the CDR3: TGTGCCAGCAAGAGACAGGGGACCTCCTACGAGCAGTACTTC. It specifies CASKRQGTSYEQYF.

V and J are TRBV7-9 and TRBJ1-3, with D uncertain. Per the germline V gene, CDR1 is SEHNR and CDR2 is FQNEAQ (reference sequence). The CDR3 contains 14 residues. The V and J ends lost 1 base and 7 bases respectively, with 11 bases between them. The CDR3 region is CASSLDSSRNTIYF. CDR3 bases: TGTGCCAGCAGCTTAGATAGTAGCCGGAACACCATATATTTT. Variable domain in full (rest from reference TRBV7-9 and TRBJ1-3): DTGVSQNPRHKITKRGQNVTFRCDPISEHNRLYWYRQTLGQGPEFLTYFQNEAQLEKSRLLSDRFSAERPKGSFSTLEIQRTEQGDSAMYLCASSLDSSRNTIYFGEGSWLTVV.